This TCR beta chain was retrieved from a study of patients and donors after allogeneic stem cell transplantation. This CDR3 region has 11 residues. Germline CDR1 is KGHSH and CDR2 is LQKENI. V lost 4 bases, J lost 8 bases, and 8 bases lay in between. TCRdb itself ran the RT-PCR reads through MiXCR, one entry per CDR3 protein. This table holds about 160,000 distinct CDR3 sequences, approximately 40% found once. J is TRBJ1-1 and V is TRBV18; D unresolved. The origin of this receptor is a human donor who was either an allogeneic HSCT recipient or a stem cell or donor lymphocyte infusion donor (not recorded which). It is not recorded whose cells these are; they may come from a transplant donor. The specimen sequenced was blood, either unsorted or a sorted T cell fraction (not recorded which). CDR3 loop: CASSRSQEAFF. The CDR3 DNA reads as TGTGCCAGCTCACGGTCCCAGGAAGCTTTCTTT.